This T cell receptor (beta chain) derives from a study of cytomegalovirus exposure and HLA in healthy donors. Notes on the study in general: Earlier findings revealed that most TCR beta V segments proved productive either about 87% or about 30% of the time. Among TCR beta chains, those listed as cytomegalovirus-associated numbered about 160. Several of the most significant clusters appeared linked to common viral pathogens, based on a later analysis.

Use of 60 Vbeta and 13 Jbeta primers characterized the PCR. Original analysis: About 11 million of 70 million to 80 million unique TCR beta chains were shared, per a later count. TCRdb's table, derived via immunoSEQ multiplex PCR, lists solely in-frame clones and lacks some. The DNA was the basis for D and trimming; V, J and clone size are from that table. The sample shows around 150,000 clones, roughly 80% of them seen only once. Concerning this clone: Its antigen is undetermined.

The receptor comes from a woman aged 40 to 50 in good health and CMV-seropositive. Source material: PBMCs.

The CDR3 nucleotides are TGTGCCAGTATCGCAGGGGAACATACCGGGGAGCTGTTTTTT. As protein: CASIAGEHTGELFF. V and J are TRBV19 and TRBJ2-2, with a tentative D call TRBD1 (6 bases). The V gene's germline CDR1 is LNHDA and CDR2 SQIVND (reference sequence). Trimming cost V 7 bases and J 5 bases, with 14 bases left between them. This CDR3 region has 14 residues.